The T cell receptor (beta chain) under discussion was sequenced for a study of blood T cell repertoires in COVID-19. For the study at large: Sources were T cells, B-cell-depleted T cells, or PBMCs; the material itself was cDNA or gDNA.

Measured with immunoSEQ multiplex PCR; TCRdb has only the in-frame clones, and not every one. Found here are around 180,000 clones, approximately 81% of them singletons; the top ten hold about 20%. The germline V gene has CDR1 SQVTM and CDR2 ANQGSEA. The junction had 6 bases not matched to a gene; V was cut back by 1 base and J by 8 bases. This CDR3 comprises 14 residues. Input material: peripheral blood. The chain joins TRBV29-1 to TRBJ2-4, with 9 bases fitting TRBD1. The sequence was obtained from a person between 65 and 79 years old with COVID-19, enrolled during active disease. CDR3 region: CSVEGDRAADIQYF. As DNA, the CDR3 is TGCAGCGTTGAAGGGGACAGGGCGGCGGACATTCAGTACTTC.